At least ten counts were recorded for the clone carrying this T cell receptor (beta chain). As yet, its antigen is unknown. One entry per CDR3 protein results from TCRdb running MiXCR on the reads. The sample carries some 300,000 distinct CDR3 sequences, around 10% recorded once. These data are taken from a study of T cell repertoires in cytomegalovirus infection. Looking at the study overall: It can be stated that public TCR beta signatures indicated CMV infection as well as a matching HLA type.

The CDR3 runs 21 residues. CDR1 and CDR2 from the germline V gene are SGHTA and FQGNSA. After removal of 5 bases from V and 0 bases from J, the junction contained 17 bases not matched to a gene. Study-wide points: CMV-specific TCR beta clonotypes restricted by HLA-C were the ones dominating the ex vivo response. The cumulative frequency of public TCR beta families distinguished individuals who carried CMV together with the relevant HLA.

Input material: PBMCs. This chain uses TRBV7-2 with TRBJ2-1, with 12 bases fitting TRBD2. This clonotype originated in a human donor in good health (CMV status not recorded). Some clones in this sample may be carry-over from other donors' samples. This CDR3 reads CASSAPSGTSGYKDSYNEQFF. The CDR3 DNA reads TGTGCCAGCAGCGCACCATCCGGGACTAGCGGGTATAAGGACTCCTACAATGAGCAGTTCTTC. The entire variable domain, with the rest obtained from reference TRBV7-2 and TRBJ2-1, is as follows: GAGVSQSPSNKVTEKGKDVELRCDPISGHTALYWYRQSLGQGLEFLIYFQGNSAPDKSGLPSDRFSAERTGGSVSTLTIQRTQQEDSAVYLCASSAPSGTSGYKDSYNEQFFGPGTRLTVL.